A single sample is the source of the 6 T cell receptor beta chains below, sequenced in a study of vaccination and CD4 T cells after COVID-19. Treatment indicated: approximately nine-day PBMC culture with coronavirus spike peptide pools or control peptides (ViraFEST assay). CD4+ T-cell collection from the unexposed donor predated the COVID-19 pandemic (2011-2018). An Oncomine TCR Beta short-read assay was used to sequence the DNA from cultured CD4+ T cells. The template was genomic DNA from cultured CD4+ T cells. MiXCR was run by TCRdb on the PCR reads, yielding one entry per CDR3 protein. The table has around 10,000 distinct CDR3 sequences, about 29% seen once. The antigens for these receptors are not known. Sample: CD4+ T cells from blood, cultured in vitro. The receptors originated from a human donor in good health.

The sample holds one count of this clonotype. The rearrangement joins TRBV18 to TRBJ2-5, with D unclear. The CDR3 runs 11 residues. CDR1 and CDR2 from the germline V gene are KGHSH and LQKENI. V was trimmed by 3 bases and J by 3 bases, leaving 2 bases between them. This CDR3 is CASSPKETQYF. DNA for the CDR3: TGTGCCAGCTCACCCAAAGAGACCCAGTACTTC.

Only a few counts were recorded for this clonotype. The J gene is TRBJ2-7, the V gene TRBV7-2; maybe TRBD1 (6 bases). The length of the CDR3 is 14 residues. Between the trimmed V and J ends, which lost 1 base and 3 bases, there was a span of 10 bases. Per germline, CDR1 SGHTA and CDR2 FQGNSA. The CDR3 reads CASSLGTVNYEQYF. CDR3 coding DNA: TGTGCCAGCAGCTTAGGGACAGTTAACTACGAGCAGTACTTC.

This clonotype was found a few times. The chain couples TRBV7-9 to TRBJ2-2; D is perhaps TRBD1 or TRBD2 (7 bases each). The CDR3 extends over 16 amino acids. The V gene's germline CDR1 is SEHNR and CDR2 FQNEAQ (reference sequence). V shed 6 bases and J shed 1 base, with 15 bases lying between them. CDR3 in DNA: TGTGCCAGCAGGCCAGGGGGGGATTGGAACACCGGGGAGCTGTTTTTT. Protein: CASRPGGDWNTGELFF.

This clonotype was found a few times. V and J are TRBV20-1 and TRBJ2-5; D unclear. Per the germline V gene, CDR1 is DFQATT and CDR2 is SNEGSKA (reference sequence). CDR3 length equals 12 residues. The V gene lost 1 base and the J gene lost 0 bases, with 3 bases spanning the gap. The CDR3 nucleotides read TGCAGTGCTAGAGGGGACCAAGAGACCCAGTACTTC. Translated: CSARGDQETQYF.

This clonotype was recorded a few times. The rearrangement uses TRBV19 and TRBJ2-1; D may be TRBD2 (7 bases). V was trimmed by 7 bases and J by 6 bases, leaving 16 bases between them. CDR3 length: 14 amino acids. Germline V gives CDR1 LNHDA, CDR2 SQIVND (reference sequence). The CDR3 here is CASTQGRVGNEQFF. For the CDR3, the DNA is TGTGCCAGTACCCAGGGGAGGGTAGGCAATGAGCAGTTCTTC.

This clonotype was counted only a few times. This chain joins TRBV15 and TRBJ2-2; a weak D match, TRBD2 (6 bases). The CDR3 length is 14 residues. CDR1 is LNHNV, CDR2 YYDKDF, per germline (reference sequence). Trimming removed 8 bases from V and 8 bases from J, with 18 bases in between. In nucleotides, the CDR3 is TGTGCCACCGCAATAGCGGTTACGGGGGGGGAGCTGTTTTTT. This sequence encodes CATAIAVTGGELFF.